This T cell receptor beta chain comes out of a study of T-cell memory formation after mild COVID-19. Study as a whole: Largely, TCR clusters stayed within a single donor. General study results and limits: Cross-reactive memory appears to have joined, as suggested by some responding clones showing up in pre-infection memory.

About this clonotype: Its antigen is as yet unknown.

Constant-segment-primed 5'RACE gave TCR alpha and TCR beta cDNA libraries with sample barcodes and UMIs. TCRdb re-derived calls from the 5' RACE reads in MiXCR, one entry per CDR3 protein. This table holds hundreds of thousands of distinct CDR3 sequences, under 20% found once. CDR3 length: 15 residues. Germline values: CDR1 SGDLS, CDR2 YYNGEE. The V segment lost 0 bases and the J segment 8 bases; nucleotides outside the gene matches: 7. The clonotype originates from a young man who had mild COVID-19 (a few samples of this study predate the infection). Cell type and time point are not known. The V call is TRBV9, the J call TRBJ2-3; 9 bases map to TRBD2. Sequencing was performed on PBMCs or a T cell subset sorted from them (not recorded which). CDR3 in DNA: TGTGCCAGCAGCGTAGATAGCGGGGGCTTGGGTACGCAGTATTTT. Translating gives CASSVDSGGLGTQYF.